What follows are 19 T cell receptor beta chains derived from one specimen sequenced in a study of blood T cell repertoires in COVID-19. Assay: immunoSEQ multiplex PCR; the TCRdb copy retains only in-frame clones and omits some. Among 400,000 to 550,000 clones listed, 70% to 90% were seen once. The sequenced sample consisted of PBMCs or T cells enriched from blood (not recorded which). The receptors shown here come from a woman aged 18-35 years with acute COVID-19.

V is TRBV19 and J is TRBJ1-5, with D maybe TRBD1 (5 bases). This CDR3 has 15 residues. From germline, CDR1 is LNHDA and CDR2 SQIVND (reference sequence). V dropped 3 bases and J dropped 7 bases, with 16 bases sitting between them. Here the CDR3 reads CASSIQGGTKQPQHF. The CDR3 region has the DNA TGTGCCAGTAGTATCCAGGGTGGTACTAAGCAGCCCCAGCATTTT.

The J gene is TRBJ1-1, the V gene TRBV5-8; the match to TRBD1 covers 7 bases. The germline V gene encodes CDR1 SGHTS and CDR2 YDEGEE. V was clipped by 0 bases and J by 9 bases; unmatched bases: 11. This CDR3 region has 15 residues. The CDR3 sequence is CASSLGGEGGAKAFF. The DNA for the CDR3 is TGTGCCAGCAGCTTGGGGGGAGAAGGGGGCGCTAAAGCTTTCTTT.

The chain carries TRBV21-1 and TRBJ1-5. TRBV21-1 is labeled a pseudogene. The CDR3 extends over 19 amino acids. CDR3 coding DNA: TGTGCCAGCAGCAAAGTACTTCGGGAGTCGAAAGTCGGCAATCAGCCCCAGCATTTT. It yields the protein CASSKVLRESKVGNQPQHF.

V is TRBV28 and J is TRBJ2-5, with D perhaps matching TRBD2 (6 bases). The V gene's germline CDR1 is MDHEN and CDR2 SYDVKM. This CDR3 region has 14 residues. Trimming took off 2 bases at V and 5 bases at J, with 12 bases between the two ends. The CDR3 DNA is TGTGCCAGCAGTTTAATCGGCCGGGGGGAGACCCAGTACTTC. This encodes CASSLIGRGETQYF. Full variable domain (rest looked up from reference TRBV28 and TRBJ2-5): DVKVTQSSRYLVKRTGEKVFLECVQDMDHENMFWYRQDPGLGLRLIYFSYDVKMKEKGDIPEGYSVSREKKERFSLILESASTNQTSMYLCASSLIGRGETQYFGPGTRLLVL.

This chain links TRBV18 with TRBJ2-7; 10 bases map to TRBD1. J gave up 2 bases and V 1 base, and 5 bases lay outside the gene matches. Germline loops: CDR1 KGHSH, CDR2 LQKENI. This CDR3 spans 16 amino acids. The CDR3 region is CASSPQDRGHPYEQYF. The CDR3 DNA reads as TGTGCCAGCTCACCACAAGACAGGGGGCATCCCTACGAGCAGTACTTC.

The chain uses TRBV19 and TRBJ1-1; a possible D gene is TRBD1 (5 bases). Trimming took 1 base from V and 8 from J, leaving 17 bases between them. The CDR3 extends over 15 amino acids. Germline CDR1 reads LNHDA; CDR2 reads SQIVND (reference sequence). CDR3: CASSIGPPQTGEAFF. DNA of the CDR3: TGTGCCAGTAGTATAGGCCCCCCCCAAACAGGCGAAGCTTTCTTT.

The gene calls are TRBV24-1 and TRBJ2-3, with D unresolved. The CDR3 runs to 15 residues. In germline, CDR1 is KGHDR, CDR2 SFDVKD. The V gene lost 4 bases and the J gene lost 1 base, with 11 bases spanning the gap. The CDR3 DNA reads TGTGCCACCAGTGACCAATCAAGCGGCACAGATACGCAGTATTTT. Translation: CATSDQSSGTDTQYF.

The chain links TRBV6-5 to TRBJ1-3; D unresolved. The CDR3 runs 15 residues. Trimming stripped 2 bases from V and 1 base from J, with 9 bases between. Germline values: CDR1 MNHEY, CDR2 SVGAGI. The CDR3 DNA sequence: TGTGCCAGCAGTTACAGACTGAGATCTGGAAACACCATATATTTT. As protein: CASSYRLRSGNTIYF.

The chain uses TRBV30 and TRBJ1-1; unclear D gene. Looked up from germline, CDR1 is GTSNPN and CDR2 is SVGIG (reference sequence). The length of the CDR3 is 13 residues. V lost 1 base, J lost 9 bases, and 15 bases lay in between. Here the CDR3 reads CAWSGGGEGKAFF. The CDR3 DNA reads TGTGCCTGGAGTGGCGGAGGAGAGGGAAAAGCTTTCTTT. The full variable domain, with the rest looked up from reference TRBV30 and TRBJ1-1, is SQTIHQWPATLVQPVGSPLSLECTVEGTSNPNLYWYRQAAGRGLQLLFYSVGIGQISSEVPQNLSASRPQDRQFILSSKKLLLSDSGFYLCAWSGGGEGKAFFGQGTRLTVV.

This clone was recorded only once. The chain links TRBV6-5 to TRBJ1-2; TRBD1 aligns across 8 bases. Looked up from germline, CDR1 is MNHEY and CDR2 is SVGAGI. The CDR3 runs 14 residues. Trimming cost V 6 bases and J 4 bases; bases outside gene matches: 7. The CDR3 sequence is CASSSRGQSYGYTF. Written as DNA, the CDR3 is TGTGCCAGCAGCAGCAGGGGGCAGAGCTATGGCTACACCTTC.

This clone was recorded once. The chain couples TRBV6-1 to TRBJ2-1; 7 bases agree with TRBD2. Germline CDR1 and CDR2: MNHNS and SASEGT. V gave up 0 bases and J gave up 4 bases; unmatched junction bases: 3. This CDR3 has 15 amino acids. CDR3 DNA: TGTGCCAGCAGTGAAGCGGCGGGAGATTACAATGAGCAGTTCTTC. As protein: CASSEAAGDYNEQFF.

This clone was detected once. The chain is built from TRBV7-6 and TRBJ1-3; 7 bases line up with TRBD1. J lost 9 bases, V lost 11 bases, and 22 bases had no gene match. This CDR3 region has 16 residues. From germline, CDR1 is SGHVS and CDR2 FNYEAQ. The CDR3 region has the DNA TGTGCCGTTCGGGACAGTTCATACCCGCCGGACCGCACCATATATTTT. Its protein is CAVRDSSYPPDRTIYF. Drawing the rest from reference TRBV7-6 and TRBJ1-3, the complete variable domain is GAGVSQSPRYKVTKRGQDVALRCDPISGHVSLYWYRQALGQGPEFLTYFNYEAQQDKSGLPNDRFSAERPEGSISTLTIQRTEQRDSAMYRCAVRDSSYPPDRTIYFGEGSWLTVV.

The chain carries TRBV29-1 and TRBJ2-2, with 7 bases matching TRBD2. V lost 5 bases to trimming and J lost 1 base; unmatched junction nucleotides: 4. The CDR3 loop spans 14 amino acids. The germline V gene has CDR1 SQVTM and CDR2 ANQGSEA. In DNA form, the CDR3 reads TGCAGCGTTCGCAGCGGGGAGAACACCGGGGAGCTGTTTTTT. Its protein product is CSVRSGENTGELFF.

The gene calls are TRBV28 and TRBJ1-5; D may be TRBD1 (5 bases). The CDR3 contains 15 residues. Germline lookup yields CDR1 MDHEN and CDR2 SYDVKM. The V end lost 2 bases, the J end lost 3 bases, and 11 bases lay between the germline ends. The CDR3 is CASSLPGASNQPQHF. The CDR3 DNA is TGTGCCAGCAGTTTACCTGGGGCGTCCAATCAGCCCCAGCATTTT.

The chain joins TRBV21-1 to TRBJ1-1. TRBV21-1 is designated a pseudogene. The CDR3 consists of 14 residues. Written as DNA, the CDR3 is TGTGCCAGCAGCATTGAATCGTCGGGGACTGAAGCTTTCTTT. Encoded protein: CASSIESSGTEAFF.

The chain joins TRBV5-1 to TRBJ2-3, with TRBD1 matching over 7 bases. The CDR3 is 15 residues long. Germline V gene data show CDR1 as SGHRS and CDR2 as YFSETQ. The J segment lost 2 bases and the V segment lost 5 bases, leaving 8 bases of the junction unmatched. DNA of the CDR3: TGCGCCAGCAGGGAACAGGGGACCTCCACAGATACGCAGTATTTT. Translation: CASREQGTSTDTQYF.

The chain recombines TRBV27 with TRBJ1-5; TRBD1 might be the D (5 bases). CDR3 length: 14 amino acids. Deletions cut 5 bases from V and 2 bases from J, with 10 bases between. Germline CDR1 and CDR2: MNHEY and SMNVEV (reference sequence). The CDR3 DNA is TGTGCCAGCAGTACCGACAGCCGCAATCAGCCCCAGCATTTT. It codes for CASSTDSRNQPQHF.

The chain recombines TRBV4-3 with TRBJ2-1; 11 bases match TRBD2. The germline V gene encodes CDR1 LGHNA and CDR2 YSLEER. V gave up 1 base and J gave up 7 bases; unmatched junction bases: 6. There are 16 residues in the CDR3. The CDR3 DNA reads as TGCGCCAGCAGCCAAGGTCTAGCGGGAGGCGGTAATGAGCAGTTCTTC. It codes for CASSQGLAGGGNEQFF.

J is TRBJ1-4 and V is TRBV5-6, with 7 positions matching TRBD1. The length of the CDR3 is 15 residues. Per germline, CDR1 SGHDT and CDR2 YYEEEE. J gave up 4 bases and V 3 bases, and 6 bases lay outside the gene matches. The CDR3 protein is CASSWGTALNEKLFF. The CDR3, as DNA: TGTGCCAGCAGCTGGGGGACAGCCCTTAATGAAAAACTGTTTTTT.